Each of the 2 T cell receptor beta chains below was sequenced from the same sample in a study of cytomegalovirus exposure and HLA in healthy donors (TCRdb year 2017). Libraries were prepared through the immunoSEQ multiplex PCR assay. A mixture of 60 forward primers for TCR Vbeta segments and 13 reverse primers for TCR Jbeta segments was used in the multiplex PCR. The clones in this table, taken by TCRdb from immuneACCESS, are in-frame only. Not every clone is retained; where verified, under half of the shortfall comes from an unresolved V gene, and the cause of the rest is unknown. Here the sample has roughly 140,000 clones; roughly 82% occur a single time. Around 6.2% of the sample is held by the ten biggest clonotypes. Sequenced: PBMCs. Receptors originate from a man aged 25-40 years in good health and CMV-seropositive.

This clone was counted once. The rearrangement uses TRBV12-5 and TRBJ1-5; D is unclear. V was shortened by 0 bases and J by 3 bases, with 6 bases between the two germline ends. The CDR3 sequence is 14 residues long. Germline CDR1 is LGHNT and CDR2 is FRNRAP. The CDR3 DNA is TGTGCTAGTGGTTTGGTACAGTTCAATCAGCCCCAGCATTTT. Its translation is CASGLVQFNQPQHF.

V usage is TRBV2 and J usage is TRBJ1-2; D possibly corresponds to TRBD1 (6 bases). This CDR3 region has 15 residues. CDR1 and CDR2 (germline): SNHLY, FYNNEI. V lost 6 bases, J lost 3 bases, and 17 bases lay in between. CDR3 loop: CASSRTGTLHYGYTF. CDR3 DNA sequence: TGTGCCAGCAGCCGTACCGGGACACTCCACTATGGCTACACCTTC.